The rows below give T cell receptor beta chains drawn from one sample of a study of blood T cell repertoires in COVID-19. The table came from immunoSEQ multiplex PCR; TCRdb's copy has only in-frame clones and leaves some out. The sample has more than 200,000 clones, approximately 84% seen once; the top ten hold approximately 8.7%. Material: peripheral blood. Every receptor here comes from a woman of 80 years or more with acute or convalescent COVID-19. Each CDR3 is given with its conserved first and last residue. The D gene is left open where the match is weak. Rows give clone size only sometimes, using once, few, many, or a class for an expanded clone.

j_gene | d_gene | v_gene | abundance | CDR3aa | CDR3nt
TRBJ2-2 | . | TRBV2 | once | CASSVRGSGTGELFF | TGTGCCAGCAGTGTTCGGGGGAGCGGCACCGGGGAGCTGTTTTTT
TRBJ2-1 | . | TRBV6-1 | . | CASSEASPYNEQFF | TGTGCCAGCAGTGAAGCGAGCCCCTACAATGAGCAGTTCTTC
TRBJ1-2 | TRBD1 | TRBV15 | . | CATSRATGVDGYTF | TGTGCCACCAGCAGAGCCACAGGGGTGGATGGCTACACCTTC
TRBJ1-2 | TRBD1 | TRBV5-1 | . | CASTQTQGATPRGYTF | TGCGCCAGCACGCAGACGCAGGGGGCCACCCCTAGGGGCTACACCTTC
TRBJ2-7 | . | TRBV7-8 | . | CASSSGYGEQYF | TGTGCCAGCAGCTCCGGGTATGGGGAGCAGTACTTC
TRBJ1-2 | . | TRBV4-1 | . | CASSRTPGANYGYTF | TGCGCCAGCAGCCGAACACCGGGAGCTAACTATGGCTACACCTTC
TRBJ2-2 | TRBD2 | TRBV7-2 | once | CASSPPGLASTGELFF | TGTGCCAGCAGCCCTCCGGGACTAGCGTCCACCGGGGAGCTGTTTTTT
TRBJ2-2 | . | TRBV5-1 | . | CASSSSSPNTGELFF | TGCGCCAGCAGCTCATCTAGCCCGAACACCGGGGAGCTGTTTTTT
TRBJ1-1 | . | TRBV6-2/TRBV6-3 | few | CASSTPQFDRPIEAFF | TGTGCCAGCAGCACTCCGCAATTCGACAGGCCGATTGAAGCTTTCTTT
TRBJ2-1 | TRBD2 | TRBV2 | once | CASIPAPQGSGVNEQFF | TGTGCCAGCATCCCCGCCCCCCAAGGGAGCGGGGTCAATGAGCAGTTCTTC
TRBJ2-7 | . | TRBV3-1/TRBV3-2 | . | CASSQDWQSYEQYF | TGTGCCAGCAGCCAAGATTGGCAGTCCTACGAGCAGTACTTC
TRBJ1-2 | . | TRBV4-1 | . | CASSQASGVGYGYTF | TGCGCCAGCAGCCAAGCCTCAGGGGTTGGATATGGCTACACCTTC
TRBJ2-5 | TRBD2 | TRBV11-3 | . | CASSLGLAGRETQYF | TGTGCCAGCAGCTTAGGACTAGCGGGTCGAGAGACCCAGTACTTC
TRBJ1-1 | . | TRBV10-1 | . | CASSTAGQAEAFF | TGCGCCAGCAGTACCGCGGGGCAAGCTGAAGCTTTCTTT
TRBJ1-3 | . | TRBV30 | . | CAWSLRNTIYF | TGTGCCTGGAGTCTAAGAAACACCATATATTTT
TRBJ2-1 | TRBD2 | TRBV9 | . | CASSLRLAETDEQFF | TGTGCCAGCAGCCTTCGACTAGCGGAGACGGATGAGCAGTTCTTC
TRBJ2-2 | . | TRBV18 | . | CASSLSGANTGELFF | TGTGCCAGCTCACTGTCAGGGGCGAACACCGGGGAGCTGTTTTTT
TRBJ2-2 | TRBD1 | TRBV3-1/TRBV3-2 | . | CASSLGQSTGELFF | TGTGCCAGCAGCCTGGGACAGTCCACCGGGGAGCTGTTTTTT
TRBJ2-3 | TRBD2 | TRBV3-1/TRBV3-2 | few | CASSQDSELLAGSDTQYF | TGTGCCAGCAGCCAAGACTCGGAACTCTTAGCGGGGTCGGATACGCAGTATTTT
TRBJ2-7 | . | TRBV27 | few | CASSLFGYEQYF | TGTGCCAGCAGTTTATTCGGCTACGAGCAGTACTTC
TRBJ1-4 | TRBD1 | TRBV12-3/TRBV12-4 | . | CASSLDRGEKLFF | TGTGCCAGCAGTTTGGACAGGGGTGAAAAACTGTTTTTT
TRBJ2-7 | . | TRBV3-1/TRBV3-2 | . | CASSPTGGPSYEQYF | TGTGCCAGCAGCCCCACTGGAGGACCCTCCTACGAGCAGTACTTC
TRBJ1-1 | . | TRBV15 | . | CATDPGMNTEAFF | TGTGCCACCGATCCGGGAATGAACACTGAAGCTTTCTTT
TRBJ2-5 | . | TRBV12-5 | . | CASGIDRQETQYF | TGTGCTAGTGGCATAGACAGGCAAGAGACCCAGTACTTC
TRBJ2-7 | TRBD2 | TRBV7-2 | . | CASSLGLAFHEQYF | TGTGCCAGCAGCTTAGGACTAGCGTTCCACGAGCAGTACTTC
TRBJ1-5 | . | TRBV18 | . | CASSPPGQSLNQPQHF | TGTGCCAGCTCACCACCTGGACAGTCTCTTAATCAGCCCCAGCATTTT